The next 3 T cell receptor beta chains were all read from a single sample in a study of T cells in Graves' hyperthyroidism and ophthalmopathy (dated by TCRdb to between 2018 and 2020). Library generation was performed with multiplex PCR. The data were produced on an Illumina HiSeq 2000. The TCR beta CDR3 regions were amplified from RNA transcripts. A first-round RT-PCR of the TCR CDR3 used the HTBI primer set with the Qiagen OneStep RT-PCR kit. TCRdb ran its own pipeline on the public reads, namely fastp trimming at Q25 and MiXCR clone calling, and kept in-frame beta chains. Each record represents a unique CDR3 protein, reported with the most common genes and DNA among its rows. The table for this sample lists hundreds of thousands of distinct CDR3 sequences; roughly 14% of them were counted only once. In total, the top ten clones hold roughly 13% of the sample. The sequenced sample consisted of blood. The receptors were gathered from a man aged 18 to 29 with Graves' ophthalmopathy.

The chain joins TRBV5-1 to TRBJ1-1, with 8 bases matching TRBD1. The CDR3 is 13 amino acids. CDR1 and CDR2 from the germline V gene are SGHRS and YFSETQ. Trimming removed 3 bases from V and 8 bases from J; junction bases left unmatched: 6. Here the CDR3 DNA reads TGCGCCAGCAGCTATGGCCGGGACAGGGAAGCTTTCTTT. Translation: CASSYGRDREAFF.

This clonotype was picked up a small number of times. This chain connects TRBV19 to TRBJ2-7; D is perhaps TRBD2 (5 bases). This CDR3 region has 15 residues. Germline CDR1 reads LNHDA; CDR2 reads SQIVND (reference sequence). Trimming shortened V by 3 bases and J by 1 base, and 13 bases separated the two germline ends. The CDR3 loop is CASSMVSGSSYEQYF. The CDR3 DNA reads TGTGCCAGTAGTATGGTGAGCGGTTCTTCCTACGAGCAGTACTTC.

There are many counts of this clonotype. In DNA, the CDR3 is TGCAGTGCTAGGATCCGGCTGGGGACAGATACGCAGTATTTT. It specifies CSARIRLGTDTQYF. The chain couples TRBV20-1 to TRBJ2-3; D unclear. CDR1 is DFQATT, CDR2 SNEGSKA, per germline (reference sequence). The CDR3 has 14 amino acids. Trimming cost V 3 bases and J 3 bases, with 13 bases left between them.